What follows are 27 T cell receptor beta chains derived from one specimen sequenced in a study of technical replicates of blood from a handful of donors. TCRdb's copy holds only in-frame clones and misses some; the assay was immunoSEQ multiplex PCR. The repertoire has tens of thousands of clones, roughly 91% of them found once; the top ten carry roughly 0.38%. The specimen was T cells isolated from PBMCs. Receptors were obtained from a human donor in good health. Some clones in this sample may be carry-over from other donors' samples.

The chain is built from TRBV25-1 and TRBJ2-3; D call uncertain. The CDR3 has 17 residues. Trimming pared 3 bases from V and 1 base from J, leaving 17 bases between. Germline V gene data show CDR1 as MGHDK and CDR2 as SYGVNS. The CDR3 DNA reads TGTGCCAGCAGTGAGGTGTCGCGGAAACCAGGCACAGATACGCAGTATTTT. This encodes CASSEVSRKPGTDTQYF.

This chain connects TRBV4-1 to TRBJ1-2, with 7 bases fitting TRBD1. The V segment lost 0 bases and the J segment 0 bases; nucleotides outside the gene matches: 22. This CDR3 is 22 amino acids long. Germline V gene sequence: CDR1 MGHRA, CDR2 YSYEKL. Written as DNA, the CDR3 is TGCGCCAGCAGCCAAGATCGATTGGGCGTGTATCACCGGGACAGCACTAACTATGGCTACACCTTC. Translating gives CASSQDRLGVYHRDSTNYGYTF.

This sequence joins TRBV6-4 and TRBJ1-5, with D maybe TRBD1 (5 bases). The CDR3 totals 13 residues. Germline CDR1 and CDR2: MRHNA and SNTAGT. The germline V and J ends were trimmed by 10 bases and 2 bases, with 12 bases remaining between them. CDR3 in amino acids: CANFQGCNQPQHF. The CDR3 region has the DNA TGTGCCAACTTTCAGGGTTGCAATCAGCCCCAGCATTTT.

The table lists this clone with a count of one. V is TRBV28 and J is TRBJ1-2, with D possibly being TRBD1 (6 bases). V was shortened by 5 bases and J by 4 bases, with 11 bases between the two germline ends. The V gene's germline CDR1 is MDHEN and CDR2 SYDVKM. The CDR3 has 13 amino acids. CDR3 loop: CASSPGTTYGYTF. Here the CDR3 DNA reads TGTGCCAGCAGTCCCGGGACAACCTATGGCTACACCTTC.

The rearrangement links TRBV27 to TRBJ2-1; 8 bases align to TRBD1. The CDR3 has 14 residues. Unmatched junction bases numbered 9, after V lost 9 bases and J lost 5 bases. Per the germline V gene, CDR1 is MNHEY and CDR2 is SMNVEV (reference sequence). The CDR3 sequence: CASKTGQVDNEQFF. The CDR3 DNA follows: TGTGCCAGTAAAACGGGACAGGTAGACAATGAGCAGTTCTTC.

The rearrangement links TRBV15 to TRBJ2-7, with 7 bases fitting TRBD2. The CDR3 is 11 residues long. The ends lost 6 bases at V and 6 bases at J; junction bases unmatched: 2. The germline V gene has CDR1 LNHNV and CDR2 YYDKDF (reference sequence). The CDR3 region is CATSSGPEQYF. For the CDR3, the DNA is TGTGCCACCAGTAGCGGGCCCGAGCAGTACTTC.

This chain links TRBV27 with TRBJ2-7; no definite D call. The CDR3 is made up of 16 amino acids. V was trimmed by 6 bases and J by 0 bases, leaving 18 bases between them. CDR1 is MNHEY, CDR2 SMNVEV, per germline (reference sequence). DNA for the CDR3: TGTGCCAGCAGCCTCGAGTCCCTACACAGCTCCTACGAGCAGTACTTC. Encoded protein: CASSLESLHSSYEQYF.

The chain couples TRBV7-3 to TRBJ2-4, with D unclear. Trimming removed 2 bases from V and 8 bases from J, with 10 bases in between. CDR3 length equals 13 residues. The V gene's germline CDR1 is SGHTA and CDR2 FQGTGA. The CDR3 nucleotides are TGTGCCAGCAGCTTACTCTACTTAGACATTCAGTACTTC. Its translation is CASSLLYLDIQYF.

The table lists this clone with a count of one. CDR3 residues: CASSLAGRGETEAFF. CDR3 nucleotides: TGCGCCAGCAGCTTGGCCGGCAGGGGGGAGACTGAAGCTTTCTTT. The chain joins TRBV5-1 to TRBJ1-1; 7 nucleotides line up with TRBD1. CDR3 length: 15 amino acids. V was pared by 0 bases and J by 5 bases, with 7 bases of the junction left unmatched. CDR1 and CDR2 (germline): SGHRS, YFSETQ.

This chain uses TRBV15 with TRBJ1-4; TRBD1 agrees at 8 bases. Trimming removed 2 bases from V and 2 bases from J; junction bases left unmatched: 1. Germline CDR1 is LNHNV and CDR2 is YYDKDF (reference sequence). The CDR3 consists of 15 residues. The CDR3 is CATSRQGATNEKLFF. The CDR3 DNA follows: TGTGCCACCAGCAGACAGGGGGCCACTAATGAAAAACTGTTTTTT.

The chain joins TRBV30 to TRBJ1-3, with D perhaps TRBD1 (6 bases). CDR3 length equals 15 residues. In germline, CDR1 is GTSNPN, CDR2 SVGIG (reference sequence). V gave up 2 bases and J gave up 0 bases, with 11 bases separating them. For the CDR3, the DNA is TGTGCCTGGAGTACAGGGATGAGCTCTGGAAACACCATATATTTT. As protein: CAWSTGMSSGNTIYF.

The V and J genes are TRBV28 and TRBJ2-5; TRBD2 aligns across 7 bases. CDR1 is MDHEN and CDR2 is SYDVKM in the germline V gene. V dropped 7 bases and J dropped 3; count of bases not matched to a gene: 14. This CDR3 comprises 16 residues. CDR3: CASTETSLQLKETQYF. The CDR3 DNA reads as TGTGCCAGCACCGAGACTAGCCTTCAACTCAAAGAGACCCAGTACTTC.

The chain employs TRBV7-8 and TRBJ1-1; 7 bases are shared with TRBD1. The CDR3 has 18 residues. The junction had 10 bases not matched to a gene; V was cut back by 0 bases and J by 0 bases. Germline loops: CDR1 SGHVS, CDR2 FQNEAQ. The CDR3 nucleotides are TGTGCCAGCAGCTTAGCGATCAGAGGGGGCCATCTGAACACTGAAGCTTTCTTT. This sequence encodes CASSLAIRGGHLNTEAFF.

With regard to this clone: The same CDR3 also results from other DNA sequences found in this sample. The CDR3 DNA sequence: TGTGCCTGGAGTTATAACCAAGAGACCCAGTACTTC. The encoded protein is CAWSYNQETQYF. V is TRBV30 and J is TRBJ2-5, with D unresolved. The V end lost 2 bases, the J end lost 0 bases, and 4 bases lay between the germline ends. CDR3 length: 12 residues. CDR1 is GTSNPN, CDR2 SVGIG, per germline (reference sequence). Using reference TRBV30 and TRBJ2-5 for the parts outside the CDR3, the full variable domain is SQTIHQWPATLVQPVGSPLSLECTVEGTSNPNLYWYRQAAGRGLQLLFYSVGIGQISSEVPQNLSASRPQDRQFILSSKKLLLSDSGFYLCAWSYNQETQYFGPGTRLLVL.

This chain joins TRBV11-1 and TRBJ1-5; the D gene is possibly TRBD1 (5 bases). Germline loops: CDR1 SGHAT, CDR2 FQDESV (reference sequence). The CDR3 length is 15 residues. Trimming took 1 base from V and 4 from J, leaving 11 bases between them. CDR3 coding DNA: TGTGCCAGCAGCTTAGGAGGGACTCAGAATCAGCCCCAGCATTTT. It yields the protein CASSLGGTQNQPQHF.

This clone was seen once. The rearrangement links TRBV10-1 to TRBJ2-7, with TRBD2 matching 8 bases. The CDR3 loop spans 13 amino acids. Losses at the gene ends were 4 bases for V and 1 base for J; bases not matched to a gene: 0. Per the germline V gene, CDR1 is WNHNN and CDR2 is SYGVQD (reference sequence). CDR3 sequence reads: CASSAGGSYEQYF. The CDR3 coding sequence is TGCGCCAGCAGTGCGGGGGGGTCCTACGAGCAGTACTTC.

The chain combines TRBV10-3 with TRBJ1-2, with D possibly being TRBD1 (6 bases). The CDR3 is made up of 13 amino acids. Looked up from germline, CDR1 is ENHRY and CDR2 is SYGVKD. V was trimmed by 11 bases and J by 4 bases, leaving 17 bases between them. The CDR3 reads CAVRSDSAYGYTF. The CDR3 DNA sequence: TGTGCCGTACGGTCGGACAGCGCCTATGGCTACACCTTC.

V and J are TRBV9 and TRBJ2-2; D unresolved. The CDR3 has 16 amino acids. Deletions cut 4 bases from V and 3 bases from J, with 16 bases between. Germline loops: CDR1 SGDLS, CDR2 YYNGEE. The CDR3 spells CASSPKSYRDTGELFF. For the CDR3, the DNA is TGTGCCAGCAGCCCGAAGTCCTACAGAGACACCGGGGAGCTGTTTTTT.

This sequence joins TRBV28 and TRBJ1-5, with unresolved D. The ends were cut back, 6 bases at V and 4 bases at J, with 13 bases in the middle. The CDR3 contains 14 residues. Germline CDR1 reads MDHEN; CDR2 reads SYDVKM. This CDR3 reads CASRPGGPNQPQHF. CDR3 DNA: TGTGCCAGCAGACCGGGAGGCCCAAATCAGCCCCAGCATTTT.

This chain's CDR3 is CASSVELGPHEQYF. The CDR3 DNA follows: TGTGCCAGCAGCGTAGAGCTAGGCCCCCACGAGCAGTACTTC. This sequence joins TRBV9 and TRBJ2-7, with D unresolved. The germline V gene encodes CDR1 SGDLS and CDR2 YYNGEE. The CDR3 has 14 amino acids. The V and J ends lost 0 bases and 5 bases respectively, with 12 bases between them.

This rearrangement joins TRBV18 to TRBJ2-5; D call uncertain. CDR3 length: 13 residues. Trimming shortened V by 2 bases and J by 6 bases, and 10 bases separated the two germline ends. Per the germline V gene, CDR1 is KGHSH and CDR2 is LQKENI. In DNA form, the CDR3 reads TGTGCCAGCTCACCAAGCCAAGCCCAGACCCAGTACTTC. This translates into CASSPSQAQTQYF.

DNA of the CDR3: TGTGCCAGCAGTTTATCGAGTGACATACCTTCGTGGAATGAGCAGTTCTTC. The encoded protein is CASSLSSDIPSWNEQFF. J is TRBJ2-1 and V is TRBV27; unclear D gene. CDR3 length: 17 residues. V gave up 0 bases and J gave up 7 bases, with 19 bases separating them. Germline CDR1 MNHEY, CDR2 SMNVEV (reference sequence).

This chain uses TRBV27 with TRBJ2-2; D possibly corresponds to TRBD2 (6 bases). CDR3 length equals 17 residues. Trimming removed 3 bases at V and 2 bases at J, with 16 bases between. Germline V lookup: CDR1 MNHEY, CDR2 SMNVEV (reference sequence). CDR3 bases: TGTGCCAGCAGTTTGGAGGGTCACGGGGGAAACACCGGGGAGCTGTTTTTT. Its translation: CASSLEGHGGNTGELFF.

The chain couples TRBV5-1 to TRBJ1-2; TRBD1 aligns across 8 bases. Germline CDR1 and CDR2: SGHRS and YFSETQ. The CDR3 loop spans 16 amino acids. Germline trimming cut 4 bases from V and 4 bases from J; bases unmatched to any gene: 12. The CDR3 here is CASSPSSGTGLYGYTF. The CDR3 DNA reads TGCGCCAGCAGCCCGTCCTCCGGGACAGGCCTCTATGGCTACACCTTC. The variable domain in full, with the rest retrieved from reference TRBV5-1 and TRBJ1-2, is KAGVTQTPRYLIKTRGQQVTLSCSPISGHRSVSWYQQTPGQGLQFLFEYFSETQRNKGNFPGRFSGRQFSNSRSEMNVSTLELGDSALYLCASSPSSGTGLYGYTFGSGTRLTVV.

The chain joins TRBV28 to TRBJ1-1, with TRBD1 as a possible D gene (6 bases). There are 13 residues in the CDR3. Per the germline V gene, CDR1 is MDHEN and CDR2 is SYDVKM. Trimming cost V 4 bases and J 7 bases, with 13 bases left between them. CDR3 protein: CASSSQGRGEAFF. The DNA of the CDR3 is TGTGCCAGCAGTTCTCAGGGGAGGGGTGAAGCTTTCTTT.

This rearrangement joins TRBV2 to TRBJ2-2, with TRBD1 as a possible D gene (6 bases). V gave up 4 bases and J gave up 6 bases, with 12 bases separating them. CDR3 length equals 14 residues. Germline CDR1 SNHLY, CDR2 FYNNEI. CDR3 region: CASSGTDIAGELFF. CDR3 sequence (DNA): TGTGCCAGCAGTGGGACAGACATAGCCGGGGAGCTGTTTTTT. Full variable domain (outside the CDR3, taken from reference TRBV2 and TRBJ2-2): EPEVTQTPSHQVTQMGQEVILRCVPISNHLYFYWYRQILGQKVEFLVSFYNNEISEKSEIFDDQFSVERPDGSNFTLKIRSTKLEDSAMYFCASSGTDIAGELFFGEGSRLTVL.

This clone has more than one count but fewer than ten. The V call is TRBV6-4, the J call TRBJ2-5, with 9 bases identical to TRBD2. The CDR3 is made up of 15 amino acids. The V and J ends lost 5 bases and 0 bases, in that order; junction bases with no gene match: 4. Germline values: CDR1 MRHNA, CDR2 SNTAGT. The CDR3, as DNA: TGTGCCAGCAGTTCGGTAGCGGGGGACCAAGAGACCCAGTACTTC. The encoded protein is CASSSVAGDQETQYF.